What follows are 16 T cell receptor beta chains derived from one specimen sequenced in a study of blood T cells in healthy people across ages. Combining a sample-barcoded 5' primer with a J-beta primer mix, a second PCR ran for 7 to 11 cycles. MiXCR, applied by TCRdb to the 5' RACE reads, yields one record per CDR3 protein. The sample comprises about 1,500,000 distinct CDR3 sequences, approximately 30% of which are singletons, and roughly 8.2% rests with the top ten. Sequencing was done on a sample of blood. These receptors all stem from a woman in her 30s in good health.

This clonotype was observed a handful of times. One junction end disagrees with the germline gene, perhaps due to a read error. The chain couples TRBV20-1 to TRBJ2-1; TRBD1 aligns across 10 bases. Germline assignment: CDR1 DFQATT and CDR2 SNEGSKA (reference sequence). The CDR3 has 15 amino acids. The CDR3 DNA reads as TGCAGTGCTATACAGCCGGGACAGGGGCAAAATGGGCAGTTCTTC. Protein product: CSAIQPGQGQNGQFF.

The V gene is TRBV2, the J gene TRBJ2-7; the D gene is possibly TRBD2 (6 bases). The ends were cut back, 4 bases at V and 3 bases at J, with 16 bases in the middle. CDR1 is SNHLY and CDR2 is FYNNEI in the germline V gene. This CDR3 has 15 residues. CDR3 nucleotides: TGTGCCAGCAGTGGCAGGAGGGCCGTCGTCTACGAGCAGTACTTC. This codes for CASSGRRAVVYEQYF. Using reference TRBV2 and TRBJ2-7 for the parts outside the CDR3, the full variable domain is EPEVTQTPSHQVTQMGQEVILRCVPISNHLYFYWYRQILGQKVEFLVSFYNNEISEKSEIFDDQFSVERPDGSNFTLKIRSTKLEDSAMYFCASSGRRAVVYEQYFGPGTRLTVT.

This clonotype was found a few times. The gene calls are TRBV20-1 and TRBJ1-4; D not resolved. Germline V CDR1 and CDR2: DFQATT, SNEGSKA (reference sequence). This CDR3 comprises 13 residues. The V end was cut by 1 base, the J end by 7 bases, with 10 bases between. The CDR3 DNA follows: TGCAGTGCTAGAGGGCAGTTCGGTGAAAAACTGTTTTTT. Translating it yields CSARGQFGEKLFF.

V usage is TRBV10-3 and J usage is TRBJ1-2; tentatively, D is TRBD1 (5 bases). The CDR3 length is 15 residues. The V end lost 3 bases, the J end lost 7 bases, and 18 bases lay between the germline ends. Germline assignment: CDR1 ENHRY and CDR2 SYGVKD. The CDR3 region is CAISEGLGLSSGYTF. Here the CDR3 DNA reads TGTGCCATCAGTGAAGGTTTGGGGCTCTCGTCTGGCTACACCTTC.

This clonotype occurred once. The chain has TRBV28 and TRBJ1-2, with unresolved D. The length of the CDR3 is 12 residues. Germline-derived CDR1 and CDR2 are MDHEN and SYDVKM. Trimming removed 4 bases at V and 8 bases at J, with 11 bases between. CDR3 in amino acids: CASSSAQWGYTF. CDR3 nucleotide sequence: TGTGCCAGCAGTTCCGCGCAGTGGGGCTACACCTTC.

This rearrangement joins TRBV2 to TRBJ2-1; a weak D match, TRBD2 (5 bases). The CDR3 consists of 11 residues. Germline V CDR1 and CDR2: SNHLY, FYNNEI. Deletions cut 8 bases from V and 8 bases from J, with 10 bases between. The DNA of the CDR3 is TGTGCCAGCGAGGGTCGCGATGAGCAGTTCTTC. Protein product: CASEGRDEQFF.

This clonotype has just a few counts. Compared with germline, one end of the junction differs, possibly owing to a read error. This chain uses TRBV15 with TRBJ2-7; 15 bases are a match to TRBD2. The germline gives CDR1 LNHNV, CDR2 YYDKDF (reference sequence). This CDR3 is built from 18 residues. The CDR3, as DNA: TGTGTCACCAGCAGCGAAACTGGACTAGCGGGAGGGCCAAACGAGCAGTACTTC. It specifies CVTSSETGLAGGPNEQYF.

Here the CDR3 reads CASSYPGEYEQYF. The CDR3 coding sequence is TGTGCCAGCAGCTACCCAGGGGAGTACGAGCAGTACTTC. This chain connects TRBV7-6 to TRBJ2-7, with D possibly being TRBD1 (6 bases). The CDR3 runs 13 residues. The germline gives CDR1 SGHVS, CDR2 FNYEAQ. Trimming cost V 4 bases and J 4 bases, with 11 bases left between them.

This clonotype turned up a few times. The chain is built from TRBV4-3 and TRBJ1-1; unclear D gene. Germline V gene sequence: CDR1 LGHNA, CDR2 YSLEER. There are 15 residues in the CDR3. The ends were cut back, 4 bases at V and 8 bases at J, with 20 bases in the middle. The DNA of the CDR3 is TGCGCCAGCAGCCCAGAAGTCGGGAGATTTGAGGAAGCTTTCTTT. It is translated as CASSPEVGRFEEAFF.

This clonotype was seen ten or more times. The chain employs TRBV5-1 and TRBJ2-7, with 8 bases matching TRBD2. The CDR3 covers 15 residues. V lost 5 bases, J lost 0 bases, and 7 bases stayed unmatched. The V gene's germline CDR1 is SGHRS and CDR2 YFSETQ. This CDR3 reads CASRQGSGSSYEQYF. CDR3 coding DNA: TGCGCCAGCAGACAGGGAAGCGGGAGCTCCTACGAGCAGTACTTC.

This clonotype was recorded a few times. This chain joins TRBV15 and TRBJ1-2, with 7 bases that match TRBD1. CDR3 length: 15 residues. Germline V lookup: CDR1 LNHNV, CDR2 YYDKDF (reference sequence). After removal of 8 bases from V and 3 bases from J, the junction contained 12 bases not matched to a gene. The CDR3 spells CATEDRMSVYYGYTF. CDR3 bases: TGTGCCACCGAGGACAGGATGTCGGTTTACTATGGCTACACCTTC.

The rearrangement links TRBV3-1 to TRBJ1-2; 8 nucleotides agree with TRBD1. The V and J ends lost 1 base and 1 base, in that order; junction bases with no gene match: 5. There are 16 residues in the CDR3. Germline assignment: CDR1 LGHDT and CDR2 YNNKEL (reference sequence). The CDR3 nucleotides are TGTGCCAGCAGCCAAGGGAGACAGGGGATTAACTATGGCTACACCTTC. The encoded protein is CASSQGRQGINYGYTF.

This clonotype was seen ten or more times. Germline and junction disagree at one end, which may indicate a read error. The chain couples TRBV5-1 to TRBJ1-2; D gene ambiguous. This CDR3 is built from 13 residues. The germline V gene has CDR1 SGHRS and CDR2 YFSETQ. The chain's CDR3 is CASSSDGPYGYTF. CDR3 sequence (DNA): TGTGCCAGCAGCTCGGACGGCCCCTATGGCTACACCTTC.

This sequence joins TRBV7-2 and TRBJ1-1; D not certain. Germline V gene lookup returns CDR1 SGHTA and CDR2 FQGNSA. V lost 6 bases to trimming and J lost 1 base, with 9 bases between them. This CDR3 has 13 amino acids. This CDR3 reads CASSSEGNTEAFF. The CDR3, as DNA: TGTGCCAGCAGTTCGGAGGGGAACACTGAAGCTTTCTTT.

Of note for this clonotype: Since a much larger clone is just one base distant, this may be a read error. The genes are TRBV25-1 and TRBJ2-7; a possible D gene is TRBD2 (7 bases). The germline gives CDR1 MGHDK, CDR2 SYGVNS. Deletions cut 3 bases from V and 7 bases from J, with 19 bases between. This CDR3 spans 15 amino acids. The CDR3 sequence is CASSEREGDYNEQYF. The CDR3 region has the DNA TGTGCCAGCAGTGAGAGGGAGGGGGACTACAATGAGCAGTACTTC.

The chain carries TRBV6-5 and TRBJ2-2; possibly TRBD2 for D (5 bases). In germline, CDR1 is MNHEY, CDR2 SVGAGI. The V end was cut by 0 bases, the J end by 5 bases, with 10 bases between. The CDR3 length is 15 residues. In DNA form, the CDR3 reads TGTGCCAGCAGTTACTCGCTAGCAAGGACCGGGGAGCTGTTTTTT. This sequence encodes CASSYSLARTGELFF.